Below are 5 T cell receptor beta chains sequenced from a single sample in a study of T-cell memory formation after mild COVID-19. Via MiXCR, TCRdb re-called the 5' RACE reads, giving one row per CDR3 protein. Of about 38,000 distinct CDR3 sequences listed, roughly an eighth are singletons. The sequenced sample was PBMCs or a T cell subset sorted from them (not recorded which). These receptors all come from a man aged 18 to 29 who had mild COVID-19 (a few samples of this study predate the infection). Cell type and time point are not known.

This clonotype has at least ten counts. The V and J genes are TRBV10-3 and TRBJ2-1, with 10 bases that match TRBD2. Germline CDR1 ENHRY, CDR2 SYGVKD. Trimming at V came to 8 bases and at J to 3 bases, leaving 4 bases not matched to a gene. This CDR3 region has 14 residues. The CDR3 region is CAIGAGGYYNEQFF. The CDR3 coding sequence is TGTGCCATCGGAGCGGGGGGGTACTACAATGAGCAGTTCTTC.

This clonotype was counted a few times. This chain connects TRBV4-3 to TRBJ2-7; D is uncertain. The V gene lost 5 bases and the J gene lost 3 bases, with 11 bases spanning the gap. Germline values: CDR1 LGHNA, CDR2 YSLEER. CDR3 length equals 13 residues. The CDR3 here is CASSYGANYEQYF. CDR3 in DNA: TGCGCCAGCAGCTACGGAGCCAACTACGAGCAGTACTTC.

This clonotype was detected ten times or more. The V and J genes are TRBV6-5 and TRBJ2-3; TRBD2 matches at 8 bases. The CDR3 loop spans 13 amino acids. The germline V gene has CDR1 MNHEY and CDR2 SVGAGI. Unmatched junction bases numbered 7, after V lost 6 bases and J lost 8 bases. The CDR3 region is CASRTGGPGTQYF. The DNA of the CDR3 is TGTGCCAGCAGGACGGGGGGGCCGGGTACGCAGTATTTT.

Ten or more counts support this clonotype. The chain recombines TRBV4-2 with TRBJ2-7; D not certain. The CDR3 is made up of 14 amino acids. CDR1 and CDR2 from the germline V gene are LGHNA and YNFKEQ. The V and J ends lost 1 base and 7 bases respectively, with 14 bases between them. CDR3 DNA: TGTGCCAGCAGCCAAGCACCGGCTCTGGGTGAGCAGTACTTC. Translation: CASSQAPALGEQYF.

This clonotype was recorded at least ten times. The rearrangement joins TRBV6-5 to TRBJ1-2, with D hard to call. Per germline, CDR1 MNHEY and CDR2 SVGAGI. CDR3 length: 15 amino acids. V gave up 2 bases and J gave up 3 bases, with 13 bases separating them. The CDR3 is CASSYGIYQDYGYTF. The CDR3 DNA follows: TGTGCCAGCAGTTACGGGATCTACCAGGACTATGGCTACACCTTC.